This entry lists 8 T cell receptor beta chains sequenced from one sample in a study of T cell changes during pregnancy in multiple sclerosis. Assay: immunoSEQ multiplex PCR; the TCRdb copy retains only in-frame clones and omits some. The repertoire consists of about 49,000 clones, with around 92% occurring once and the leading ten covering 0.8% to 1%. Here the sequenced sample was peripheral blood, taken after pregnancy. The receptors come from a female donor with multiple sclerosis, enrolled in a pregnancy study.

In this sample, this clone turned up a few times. The CDR3 is CASMRDSSYNEQFF. CDR3 DNA: TGTGCCAGTATGAGGGATAGCTCCTACAATGAGCAGTTCTTC. This chain links TRBV19 with TRBJ2-1; weak D call: TRBD2 (5 bases). The V gene lost 7 bases and the J gene lost 0 bases, with 10 bases spanning the gap. Germline values: CDR1 LNHDA, CDR2 SQIVND (reference sequence). This CDR3 region has 14 residues.

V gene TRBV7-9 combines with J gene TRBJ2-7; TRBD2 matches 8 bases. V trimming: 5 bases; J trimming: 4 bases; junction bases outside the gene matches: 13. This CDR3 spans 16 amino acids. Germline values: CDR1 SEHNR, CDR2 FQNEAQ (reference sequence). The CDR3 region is CASSLISGTRKYEQYF. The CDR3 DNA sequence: TGTGCCAGCAGCCTCATCTCCGGGACTAGGAAGTACGAGCAGTACTTC.

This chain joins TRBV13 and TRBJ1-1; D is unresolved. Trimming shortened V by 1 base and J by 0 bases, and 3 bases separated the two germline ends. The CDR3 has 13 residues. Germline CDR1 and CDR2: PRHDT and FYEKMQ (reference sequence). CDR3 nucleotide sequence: TGTGCCAGCAGCTTAGCCATGAACACTGAAGCTTTCTTT. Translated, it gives CASSLAMNTEAFF.

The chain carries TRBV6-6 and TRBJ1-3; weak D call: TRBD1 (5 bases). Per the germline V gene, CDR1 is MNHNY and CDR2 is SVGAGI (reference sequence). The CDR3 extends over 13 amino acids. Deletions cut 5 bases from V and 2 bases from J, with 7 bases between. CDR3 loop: CASSPTAGNTIYF. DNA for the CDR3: TGTGCCAGCAGTCCGACAGCTGGAAACACCATATATTTT.

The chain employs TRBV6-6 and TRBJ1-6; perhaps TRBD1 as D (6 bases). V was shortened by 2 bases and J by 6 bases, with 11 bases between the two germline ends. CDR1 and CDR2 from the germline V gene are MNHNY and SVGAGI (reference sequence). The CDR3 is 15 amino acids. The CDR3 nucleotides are TGTGCCAGCAGTTACCCGGACAGTACTAATTCACCCCTCCACTTT. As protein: CASSYPDSTNSPLHF.

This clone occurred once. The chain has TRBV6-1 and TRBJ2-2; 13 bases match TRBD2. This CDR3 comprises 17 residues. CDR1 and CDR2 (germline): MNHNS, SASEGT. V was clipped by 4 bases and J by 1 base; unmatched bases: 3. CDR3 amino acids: CASSGTSGGQNTGELFF. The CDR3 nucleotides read TGTGCCAGCAGTGGGACTAGCGGGGGCCAGAACACCGGGGAGCTGTTTTTT.

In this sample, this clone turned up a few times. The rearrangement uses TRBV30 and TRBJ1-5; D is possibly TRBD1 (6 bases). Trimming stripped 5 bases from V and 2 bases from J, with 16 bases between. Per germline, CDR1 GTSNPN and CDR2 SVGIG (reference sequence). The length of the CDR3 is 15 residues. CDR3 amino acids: CAWGSFRGGNQPQHF. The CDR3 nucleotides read TGTGCCTGGGGATCCTTCAGGGGTGGCAATCAGCCCCAGCATTTT.

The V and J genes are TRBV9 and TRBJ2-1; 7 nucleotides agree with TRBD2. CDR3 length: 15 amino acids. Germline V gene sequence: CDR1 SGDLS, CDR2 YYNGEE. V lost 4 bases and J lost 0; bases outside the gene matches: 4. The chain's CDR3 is CASSQAGDSYNEQFF. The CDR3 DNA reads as TGTGCCAGCAGCCAGGCGGGGGACTCCTACAATGAGCAGTTCTTC.